This TCR beta chain is drawn from a study of technical replicates of blood from several donors (dated by TCRdb to 2016 to 2017). Receptor libraries were prepared by the immunoSEQ multiplex PCR assay. TCRdb stores this immuneACCESS table with in-frame sequences only. Part of the clones is absent; in the studies checked, under half of the shortfall reflects unresolved V genes, and no reason is known for the rest. The sample includes tens of thousands of clones, with over 95% observed a single time. Around 0.22% of the sample rests with the top ten. This clone was recorded only once. Its recognized antigen is unknown. No base quality values were provided; no much bigger clone lies one nucleotide off. V is clipped by 1 base and J by 0 bases, and the sequence between their germline boundaries is 10 bases long. The CDR3 goes from the cysteine to the phenylalanine over 15 residues. Only the CDR3 portion is preserved as DNA: 45 bases, with reading frame beginning at the first base. For CDR1 and CDR2, the germline V gene (reference sequence) lists SEHNR and FQNEAQ.

The sequencing sample was made of T cells isolated from PBMCs. The chain was built from TRBV7-9 and TRBJ2-7; the D gene is not confidently resolved. This sequence was found in a human donor in good health. The DNA sequence is TGTGCCAGCAGCTTAGATAGTCCGAGCTCCTACGAGCAGTACTTC. Its amino acids are CASSLDSPSSYEQYF.